The rows below give T cell receptor beta chains drawn from one sample of a study of T cell changes during pregnancy in multiple sclerosis. Libraries were prepared by immunoSEQ multiplex PCR; TCRdb keeps only in-frame clonotypes and omits some of them. The sample records 100,000 or so clones, approximately 90% being singletons. The sequences come from peripheral blood, collected after pregnancy. These receptors originate from a female donor with multiple sclerosis, enrolled in a pregnancy study. Each CDR3 is given with its conserved first and last residue. D genes are given only for firm matches. Size is stated for part of the rows, as once, few or many counts, or as a class when the clone is expanded.

j_gene: TRBJ1-1; abundance: once; v_gene: TRBV5-4; d_gene: TRBD1; CDR3nt: TGTGCCAGCAGCCCAGGGGGCTCATTACTGAACACTGAAGCTTTCTTT; CDR3aa: CASSPGGSLLNTEAFF
j_gene: TRBJ2-7; abundance: .; v_gene: TRBV4-2; d_gene: .; CDR3nt: TGTGCCAGCAGCCAAGGGGGCGTGTCTCAGAGGGAGCAGTACTTC; CDR3aa: CASSQGGVSQREQYF
j_gene: TRBJ2-5; abundance: once; v_gene: TRBV7-3; d_gene: TRBD2; CDR3nt: TGTGCCAGCAGCCCATCGGCGGGGCGGGGGGAGACCCAGTACTTC; CDR3aa: CASSPSAGRGETQYF
j_gene: TRBJ1-5; abundance: .; v_gene: TRBV30; d_gene: .; CDR3nt: TGTGCCTGGAGTAGGTCGGGGTTATCCCGGATGCAGCCCCAGCATTTT; CDR3aa: CAWSRSGLSRMQPQHF
j_gene: TRBJ1-3; abundance: .; v_gene: TRBV5-1; d_gene: .; CDR3nt: TGCGCCAGCAGCGGGGGAGGAGGAAACACCATATATTTT; CDR3aa: CASSGGGGNTIYF
j_gene: TRBJ2-3; abundance: .; v_gene: TRBV4-2; d_gene: .; CDR3nt: TGTGCCAGCAGCCAAAGCGTGCGGGATACGCAGTATTTT; CDR3aa: CASSQSVRDTQYF
j_gene: TRBJ1-5; abundance: .; v_gene: TRBV6-6; d_gene: .; CDR3nt: TGTGCCAGCAGTTCCCGGGAGCCCCAGCATTTT; CDR3aa: CASSSREPQHF
j_gene: TRBJ2-2; abundance: once; v_gene: TRBV7-2; d_gene: .; CDR3nt: TGTGCCAGCAGCTCAACTACTGCTTTAACCGGGGAGCTGTTTTTT; CDR3aa: CASSSTTALTGELFF
j_gene: TRBJ2-5; abundance: .; v_gene: TRBV29-1; d_gene: TRBD1; CDR3nt: TGCAGCGTTACAAAACCGGGACAGGGAGCAGAGACCCAGTACTTC; CDR3aa: CSVTKPGQGAETQYF
j_gene: TRBJ2-1; abundance: .; v_gene: TRBV7-9; d_gene: TRBD2; CDR3nt: TGTGCCAGCAGCCGTAATCGAGAAGGGACTAAGACCTACAATGAGCAGTTCTTC; CDR3aa: CASSRNREGTKTYNEQFF
j_gene: TRBJ2-5; abundance: .; v_gene: TRBV7-3; d_gene: TRBD2; CDR3nt: TGTGCCAGCAGCTTAATGGCGGGGGGACAAGAGACCCAGTACTTC; CDR3aa: CASSLMAGGQETQYF
j_gene: TRBJ2-5; abundance: .; v_gene: TRBV6-5; d_gene: .; CDR3nt: TGTGCCAGCAGTTCCTTAGCGGCCCAAGAGACCCAGTACTTC; CDR3aa: CASSSLAAQETQYF
j_gene: TRBJ2-3; abundance: .; v_gene: TRBV6-6; d_gene: TRBD1; CDR3nt: TGTGCCAGCAGTTATTCCGGGACAGGGTGGGAAGATACGCAGTATTTT; CDR3aa: CASSYSGTGWEDTQYF
j_gene: TRBJ2-7; abundance: .; v_gene: TRBV10-2; d_gene: TRBD2; CDR3nt: TGCGCCAGCACCGAAGGGACTAGCGACTACGAGCAGTACTTC; CDR3aa: CASTEGTSDYEQYF
j_gene: TRBJ2-5; abundance: .; v_gene: TRBV2; d_gene: .; CDR3nt: TGTGCCAGCAGTGACCCGGACAGAGAGGAGACCCAGTACTTC; CDR3aa: CASSDPDREETQYF
j_gene: TRBJ2-1; abundance: .; v_gene: TRBV18; d_gene: TRBD2; CDR3nt: TGTGCCAGCTCACTAACCGGGACTAGCGGGATCGGTGAGCAGTTCTTC; CDR3aa: CASSLTGTSGIGEQFF
j_gene: TRBJ2-7; abundance: .; v_gene: TRBV5-1; d_gene: TRBD1; CDR3nt: TGCGCCAGCAGCTCTACAGGGGTAACCTACGAGCAGTACTTC; CDR3aa: CASSSTGVTYEQYF
j_gene: TRBJ2-3; abundance: .; v_gene: TRBV2; d_gene: TRBD1; CDR3nt: TGTGCCAGCAGCTGGGACAGGGGGCCTACAGATACGCAGTATTTT; CDR3aa: CASSWDRGPTDTQYF
j_gene: TRBJ1-2; abundance: .; v_gene: TRBV25-1; d_gene: .; CDR3nt: TGTGCCAGCAGTGAGAGCCGGTCCTATGGCTACACCTTC; CDR3aa: CASSESRSYGYTF
j_gene: TRBJ1-1; abundance: few; v_gene: TRBV5-1; d_gene: .; CDR3nt: TGCGCCAGCAGCTCTCAGGGAGGAGGGGAGAACACTGAAGCTTTCTTT; CDR3aa: CASSSQGGGENTEAFF
j_gene: TRBJ1-1; abundance: .; v_gene: TRBV19; d_gene: TRBD1; CDR3nt: TGTGCCAGTACAAGTCGGGCAGGGGGCTCGCGCGCGGCTTTCTTT; CDR3aa: CASTSRAGGSRAAFF
j_gene: TRBJ2-4; abundance: once; v_gene: TRBV4-1; d_gene: TRBD1; CDR3nt: TGCGCCAGCAGCCAAGGAGGACAGGCCGGTGGGGCCAAAAACATTCAGTACTTC; CDR3aa: CASSQGGQAGGAKNIQYF
j_gene: TRBJ2-7; abundance: few; v_gene: TRBV7-8; d_gene: TRBD1; CDR3nt: TGTGCCAGCAGCTCAGTCCGGGACAGCGTCTACGAGCAGTACTTC; CDR3aa: CASSSVRDSVYEQYF
j_gene: TRBJ2-2; abundance: .; v_gene: TRBV4-2; d_gene: .; CDR3nt: TGTGCCAGCAGCCTACCAGCGGGCTCGAACACCGGGGAGCTGTTTTTT; CDR3aa: CASSLPAGSNTGELFF